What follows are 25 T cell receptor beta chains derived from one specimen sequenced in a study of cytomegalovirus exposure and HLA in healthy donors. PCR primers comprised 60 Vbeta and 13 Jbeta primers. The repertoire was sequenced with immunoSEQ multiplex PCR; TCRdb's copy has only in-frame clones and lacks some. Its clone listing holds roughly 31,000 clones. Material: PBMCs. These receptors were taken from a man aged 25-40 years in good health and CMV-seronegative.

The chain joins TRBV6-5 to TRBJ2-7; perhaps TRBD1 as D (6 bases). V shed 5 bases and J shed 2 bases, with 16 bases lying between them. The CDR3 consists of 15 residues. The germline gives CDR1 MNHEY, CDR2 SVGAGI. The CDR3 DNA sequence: TGTGCCAGCAGTAAATACGGACAGAGCGCCTACGAGCAGTACTTC. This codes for CASSKYGQSAYEQYF.

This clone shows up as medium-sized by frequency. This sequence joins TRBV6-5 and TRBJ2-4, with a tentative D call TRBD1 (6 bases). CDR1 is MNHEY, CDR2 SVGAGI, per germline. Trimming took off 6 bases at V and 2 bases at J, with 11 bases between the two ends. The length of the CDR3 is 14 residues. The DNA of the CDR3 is TGTGCCAGCAGCCGCCGGGACACCAAAAACATTCAGTACTTC. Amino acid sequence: CASSRRDTKNIQYF.

The CDR3 is CASSEAVQFEAFF. CDR3 bases: TGTGCCAGCAGTGAAGCAGTCCAGTTCGAAGCTTTCTTT. The rearrangement links TRBV6-1 to TRBJ1-1; D is unclear. Trimming removed 0 bases from V and 8 bases from J, with 10 bases in between. Germline lookup yields CDR1 MNHNS and CDR2 SASEGT. There are 13 residues in the CDR3.

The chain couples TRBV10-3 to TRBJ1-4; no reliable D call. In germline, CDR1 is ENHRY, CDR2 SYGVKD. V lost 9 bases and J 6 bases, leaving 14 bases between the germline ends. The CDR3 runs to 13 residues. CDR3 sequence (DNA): TGTGCCATAAGCGGGGAGGCATATGAAAAACTGTTTTTT. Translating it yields CAISGEAYEKLFF.

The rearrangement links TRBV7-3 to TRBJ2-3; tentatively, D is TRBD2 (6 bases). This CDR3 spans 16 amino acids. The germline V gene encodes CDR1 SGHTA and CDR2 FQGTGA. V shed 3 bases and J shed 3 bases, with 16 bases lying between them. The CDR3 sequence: CASSFHRGVGTDTQYF. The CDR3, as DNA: TGTGCCAGCAGCTTCCACCGCGGGGTCGGGACAGATACGCAGTATTTT.

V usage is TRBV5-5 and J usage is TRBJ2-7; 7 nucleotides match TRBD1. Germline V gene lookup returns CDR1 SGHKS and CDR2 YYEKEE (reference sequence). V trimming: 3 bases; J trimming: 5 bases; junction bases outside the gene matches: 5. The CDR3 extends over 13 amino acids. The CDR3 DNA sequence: TGTGCCAGCAGCTCCATGACAGGGAACGAGCAGTACTTC. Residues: CASSSMTGNEQYF.

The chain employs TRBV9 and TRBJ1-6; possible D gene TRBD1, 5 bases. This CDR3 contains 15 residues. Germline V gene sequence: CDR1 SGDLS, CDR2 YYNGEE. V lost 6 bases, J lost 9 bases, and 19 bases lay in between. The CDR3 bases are TGTGCCAGCAACCTACACGACAGTATGGGTTCACCCCTCCACTTT. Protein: CASNLHDSMGSPLHF.

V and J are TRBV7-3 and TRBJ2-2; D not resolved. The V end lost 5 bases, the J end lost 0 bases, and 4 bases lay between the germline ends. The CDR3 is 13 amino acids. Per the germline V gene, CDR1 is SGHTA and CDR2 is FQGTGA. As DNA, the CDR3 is TGTGCCAGCAGCACACCGAACACCGGGGAGCTGTTTTTT. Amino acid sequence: CASSTPNTGELFF.

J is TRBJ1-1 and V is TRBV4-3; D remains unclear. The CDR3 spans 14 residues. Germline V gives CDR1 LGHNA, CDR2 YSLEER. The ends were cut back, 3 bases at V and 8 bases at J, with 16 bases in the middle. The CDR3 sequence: CASSQERGVREAFF. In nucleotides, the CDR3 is TGCGCCAGCAGCCAGGAGCGGGGAGTCCGGGAAGCTTTCTTT.

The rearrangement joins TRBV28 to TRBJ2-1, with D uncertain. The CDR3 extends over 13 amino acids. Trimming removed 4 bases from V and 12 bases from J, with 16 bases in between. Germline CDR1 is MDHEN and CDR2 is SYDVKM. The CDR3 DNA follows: TGTGCCAGCAGTTCCCCAATAGCTTTGCGGCAGTTCTTC. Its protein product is CASSSPIALRQFF.

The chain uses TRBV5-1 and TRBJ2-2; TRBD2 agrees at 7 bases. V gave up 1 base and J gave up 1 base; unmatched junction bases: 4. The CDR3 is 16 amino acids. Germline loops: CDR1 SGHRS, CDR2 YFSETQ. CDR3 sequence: CASSLMERGNTGELFF. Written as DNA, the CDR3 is TGCGCCAGCAGCTTGATGGAGCGGGGGAACACCGGGGAGCTGTTTTTT.

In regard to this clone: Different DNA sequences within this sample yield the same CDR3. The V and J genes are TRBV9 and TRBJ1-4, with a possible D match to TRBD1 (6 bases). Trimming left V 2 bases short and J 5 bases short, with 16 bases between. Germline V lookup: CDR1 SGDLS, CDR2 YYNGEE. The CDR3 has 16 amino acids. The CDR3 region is CASSVRAGHTNEKLFF. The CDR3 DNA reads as TGTGCCAGCAGCGTGCGAGCGGGACACACAAATGAAAAACTGTTTTTT.

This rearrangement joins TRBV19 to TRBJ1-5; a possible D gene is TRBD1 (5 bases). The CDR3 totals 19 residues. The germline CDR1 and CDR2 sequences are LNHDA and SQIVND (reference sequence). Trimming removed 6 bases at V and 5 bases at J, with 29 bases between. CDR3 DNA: TGTGCCAGTAGCCCAAAAAGTCCCCATCTCAGGGTAGTGCATCAGCCCCAGCATTTT. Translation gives CASSPKSPHLRVVHQPQHF.

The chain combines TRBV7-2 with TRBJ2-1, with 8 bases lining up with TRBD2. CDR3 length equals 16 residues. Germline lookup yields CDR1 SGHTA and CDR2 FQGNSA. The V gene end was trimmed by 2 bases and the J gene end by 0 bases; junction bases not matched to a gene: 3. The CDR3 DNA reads TGTGCCAGCAGCTTACCGGGAGGGACCTCCTACAATGAGCAGTTCTTC. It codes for CASSLPGGTSYNEQFF.

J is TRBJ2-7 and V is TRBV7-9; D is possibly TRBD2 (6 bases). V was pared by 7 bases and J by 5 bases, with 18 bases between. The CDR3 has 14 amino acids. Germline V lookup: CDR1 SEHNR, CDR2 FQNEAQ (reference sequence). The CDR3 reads CASNGAAGIHEQYF. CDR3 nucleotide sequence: TGTGCCAGCAACGGGGCAGCGGGTATCCACGAGCAGTACTTC.

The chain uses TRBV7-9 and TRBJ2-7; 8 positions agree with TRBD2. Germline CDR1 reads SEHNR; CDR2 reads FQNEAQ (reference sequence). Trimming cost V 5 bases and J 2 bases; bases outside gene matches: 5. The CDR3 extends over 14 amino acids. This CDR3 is CASSLTSGAYEQYF. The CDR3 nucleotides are TGTGCCAGCAGCCTCACTAGCGGAGCCTACGAGCAGTACTTC.

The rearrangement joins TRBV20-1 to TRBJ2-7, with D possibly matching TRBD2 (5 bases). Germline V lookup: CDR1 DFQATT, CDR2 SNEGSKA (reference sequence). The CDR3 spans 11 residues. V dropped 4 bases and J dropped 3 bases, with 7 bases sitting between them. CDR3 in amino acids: CSANGLYEQYF. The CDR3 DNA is TGCAGTGCTAACGGACTCTACGAGCAGTACTTC.

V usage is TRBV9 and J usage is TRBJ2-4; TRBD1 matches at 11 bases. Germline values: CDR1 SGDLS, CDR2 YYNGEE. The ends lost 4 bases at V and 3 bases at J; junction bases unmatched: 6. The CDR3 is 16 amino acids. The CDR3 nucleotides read TGTGCCAGCAGCACTCCGGGACAGGGGGGCAAAAACATTCAGTACTTC. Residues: CASSTPGQGGKNIQYF.

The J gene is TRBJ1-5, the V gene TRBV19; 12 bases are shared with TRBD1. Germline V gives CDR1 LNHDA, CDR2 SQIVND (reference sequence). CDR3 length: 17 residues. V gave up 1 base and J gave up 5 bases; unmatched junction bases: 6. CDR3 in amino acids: CASSIGRGQGAHQPQHF. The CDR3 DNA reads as TGTGCCAGTAGTATAGGAAGGGGACAGGGGGCCCATCAGCCCCAGCATTTT.

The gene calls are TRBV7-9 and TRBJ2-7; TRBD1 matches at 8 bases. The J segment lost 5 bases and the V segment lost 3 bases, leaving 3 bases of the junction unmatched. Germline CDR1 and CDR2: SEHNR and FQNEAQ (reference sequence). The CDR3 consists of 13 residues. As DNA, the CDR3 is TGTGCCAGCAGCTTCGCAGGGGGCGACGAGCAGTACTTC. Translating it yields CASSFAGGDEQYF.

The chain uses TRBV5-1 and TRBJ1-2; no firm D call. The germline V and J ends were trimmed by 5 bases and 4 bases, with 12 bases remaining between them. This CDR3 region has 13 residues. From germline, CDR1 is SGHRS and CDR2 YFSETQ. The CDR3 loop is CASSITSTYGYTF. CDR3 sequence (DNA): TGCGCCAGCAGTATCACGAGTACCTATGGCTACACCTTC.

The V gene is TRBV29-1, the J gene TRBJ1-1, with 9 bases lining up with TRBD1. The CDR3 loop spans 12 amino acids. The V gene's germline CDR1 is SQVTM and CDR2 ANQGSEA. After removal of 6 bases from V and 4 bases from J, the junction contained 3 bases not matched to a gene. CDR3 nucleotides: TGCAGCGTCGGGGACAGGGTCACTGAAGCTTTCTTT. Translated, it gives CSVGDRVTEAFF.

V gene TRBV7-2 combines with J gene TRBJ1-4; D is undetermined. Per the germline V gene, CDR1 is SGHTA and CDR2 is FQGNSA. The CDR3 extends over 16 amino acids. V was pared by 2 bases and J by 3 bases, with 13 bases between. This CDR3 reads CASSLRAGGANEKLFF. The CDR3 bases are TGTGCCAGCAGCTTACGTGCGGGTGGGGCTAATGAAAAACTGTTTTTT.

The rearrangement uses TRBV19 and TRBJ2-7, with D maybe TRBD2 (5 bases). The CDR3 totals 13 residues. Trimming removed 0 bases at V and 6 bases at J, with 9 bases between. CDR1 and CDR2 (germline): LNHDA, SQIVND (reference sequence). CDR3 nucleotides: TGTGCCAGTAGTATAGATGTCGAGGGCGAGCAGTACTTC. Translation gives CASSIDVEGEQYF.

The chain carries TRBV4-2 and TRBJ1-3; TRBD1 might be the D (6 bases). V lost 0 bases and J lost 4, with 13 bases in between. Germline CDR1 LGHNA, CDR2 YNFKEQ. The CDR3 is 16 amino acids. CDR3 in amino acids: CASSQDAGARGNTIYF. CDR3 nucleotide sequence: TGTGCCAGCAGCCAAGATGCGGGGGCTCGAGGAAACACCATATATTTT.